The clone carrying this T cell receptor (beta chain) has just a few counts. The sample is drawn from a study of blood T cells in healthy people across ages. Then a second PCR, running about 6 to 11 cycles, was carried out with a sample-barcoded 5' primer and a J-beta primer mix. TCRdb independently ran MiXCR on the 5' RACE reads; one entry per CDR3 protein. This sample has 750,000 to 950,000 distinct CDR3 sequences; around 29% occur once, and the top ten carry around 9.6%. This sample was also put to use in a study of T cells of mothers and their children. As reported in that work: A few healthy Caucasian mothers, along with their six children, served as the donors.

The TCR sequence derives from a woman aged 40 to 50 in good health. Input material: blood.

CDR3 residues: CSGQAAGVYNEQFF. The CDR3 DNA sequence: TGCAGCGGTCAAGCGGCAGGAGTGTACAATGAGCAGTTCTTC. The chain has TRBV29-1 and TRBJ2-1, with D tentatively TRBD2 (5 bases). Trimming removed 7 bases at V and 4 bases at J, with 17 bases between. There are 14 residues in the CDR3. CDR1 SQVTM and CDR2 ANQGSEA come from the germline V gene.